This T cell receptor (beta chain) was sequenced during a study of cytomegalovirus exposure and HLA in healthy donors. In the PCR, 60 Vbeta and 13 Jbeta primers were used. Here immunoSEQ multiplex PCR was the method, and the copy in TCRdb shows in-frame clones only, minus some. This sample yields about 150,000 clones, of which more than 70% are seen a single time; roughly 2% belongs to the top ten. The CDR3 runs 19 residues. V was trimmed by 3 bases and J by 0 bases, leaving 22 bases between them. Looked up from germline, CDR1 is PRHDT and CDR2 is FYEKMQ (reference sequence). Study-wide results and limits: Presence/absence analyses took donor sequencing depth as roughly uniform. Later on, analysis showed that most CMV-associated TCR beta chains appeared to be HLA-restricted. In a later analysis, productive TCRs from donors in an Asian-associated ancestry cluster reportedly carried fewer N-insertions than the cohort mean. In an earlier analysis, productive rearrangement rates for most beta V segments clustered near 87% or 30%.

About this clone: Its target is unknown.

The sequence was obtained from a woman aged 40 to 50 in good health and CMV-seronegative. What was sequenced was PBMCs. The rearrangement links TRBV13 to TRBJ2-3; TRBD2 is a possible D gene (6 bases). As DNA, the CDR3 is TGTGCCAGCAGCTTCTCCCTTCCATGGACGGGAGATAGCACAGATACGCAGTATTTT. It yields the protein CASSFSLPWTGDSTDTQYF.